This T cell receptor (beta chain) is from a study of cytomegalovirus exposure and HLA in healthy donors. Germline lookup yields CDR1 GTSNPN and CDR2 SVGIG (reference sequence). The length of the CDR3 is 13 residues. V lost 3 bases to trimming and J lost 6 bases, with 15 bases between them. Researchers ran the PCR with 60 Vbeta and 13 Jbeta primers. Data came from immunoSEQ multiplex PCR; TCRdb stores just in-frame clones and leaves some out. The sample carries more than 150,000 clones, almost 80% recorded once. Study conclusions and caveats: Later on, an analysis tied 15,000 to 20,000 TCR beta sequences to HLA alleles at 0.05 false discovery rate. Productive status was seen about 87% or about 30% of the time for most TCR beta V segments in an earlier analysis. Fewer N-insertions (relative to the roughly 630-donor mean) were reportedly seen in an Asian-associated ancestry cluster in a later analysis.

This clone was seen only once. Its matching antigen is unknown. Sequenced: PBMCs. The V gene is TRBV30, the J gene TRBJ2-7; possible D gene TRBD1, 6 bases. The TCR originated in a male donor in good health and CMV-seronegative. The CDR3, as DNA: TGTGCCTGGAGCTATGCAGGGGTACCCGAGCAGTACTTC. This sequence encodes CAWSYAGVPEQYF.